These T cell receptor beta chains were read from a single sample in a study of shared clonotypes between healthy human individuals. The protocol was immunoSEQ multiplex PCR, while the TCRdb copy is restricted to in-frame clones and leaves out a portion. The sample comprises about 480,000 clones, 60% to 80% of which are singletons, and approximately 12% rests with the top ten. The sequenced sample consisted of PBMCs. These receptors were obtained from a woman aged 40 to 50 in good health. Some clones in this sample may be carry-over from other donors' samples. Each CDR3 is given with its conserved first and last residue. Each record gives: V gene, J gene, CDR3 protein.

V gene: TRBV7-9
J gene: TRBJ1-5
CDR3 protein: CASSSSGQVYQPQHF

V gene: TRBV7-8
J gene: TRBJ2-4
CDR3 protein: CASSPRGGLQGDIQYF

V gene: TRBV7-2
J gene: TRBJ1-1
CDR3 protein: CASSLARQAEAFF

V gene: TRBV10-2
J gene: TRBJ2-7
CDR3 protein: CASSEGDSHTYEQYF

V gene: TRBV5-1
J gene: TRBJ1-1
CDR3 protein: CASSYAREGEAFF

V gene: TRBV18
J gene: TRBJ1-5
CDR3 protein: CASSPQGDQPQHF

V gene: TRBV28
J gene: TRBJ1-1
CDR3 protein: CASSFLDRGPGTEAFF

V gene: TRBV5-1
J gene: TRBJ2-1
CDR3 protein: CASSKGTGRVGLFINEQFF

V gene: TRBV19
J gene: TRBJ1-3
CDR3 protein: CASSIGQAGNTIYF

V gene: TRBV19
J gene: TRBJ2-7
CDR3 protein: CASSIGGPGQEEQYF

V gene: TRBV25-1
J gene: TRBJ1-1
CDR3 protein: CASRPRGGLNTEAFF

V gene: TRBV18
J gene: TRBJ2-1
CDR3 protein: CASSPPSGKGANEQFF

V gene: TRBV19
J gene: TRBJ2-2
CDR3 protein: CASSIGLGELFF

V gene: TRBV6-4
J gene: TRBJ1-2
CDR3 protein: CASARRNKQGLATYGYTF

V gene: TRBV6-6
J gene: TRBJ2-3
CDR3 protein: CASSYPSSGNTDTQYF

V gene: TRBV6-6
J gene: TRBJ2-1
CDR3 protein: CASSYGGNIDEQFF

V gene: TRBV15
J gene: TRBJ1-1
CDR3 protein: CATSRDQMGRNTEAFF

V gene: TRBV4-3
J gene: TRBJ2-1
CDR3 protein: CASSPRTSGSSYNEQFF

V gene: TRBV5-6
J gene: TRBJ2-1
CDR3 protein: CASSSTGQQFF

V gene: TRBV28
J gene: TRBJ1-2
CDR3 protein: CASSLGTGGSDGYTF

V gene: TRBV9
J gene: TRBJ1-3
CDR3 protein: CASSVAPQGQGTGNTIYF

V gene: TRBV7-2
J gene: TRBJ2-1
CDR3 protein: CASSLGVGAYNEQFF

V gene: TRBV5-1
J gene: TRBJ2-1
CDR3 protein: CASSLWSGDGNNEQFF

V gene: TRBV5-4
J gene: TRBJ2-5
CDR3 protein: CASSLRSAGETQYF

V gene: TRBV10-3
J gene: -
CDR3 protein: CASTAGSLLRGLYEQYF

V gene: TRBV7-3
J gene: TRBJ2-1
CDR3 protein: CASSLGQGSYNEQFF

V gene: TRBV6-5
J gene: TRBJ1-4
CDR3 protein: CASSWGRGHEKLFF

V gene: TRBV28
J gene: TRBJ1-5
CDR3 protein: CASREGLFQPQHF

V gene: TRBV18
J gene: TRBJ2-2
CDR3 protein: CASSPRQGGNTGELFF